Ten or more counts support the clone carrying this TCR beta chain. No antigen is known for it. These data come from a study of T cells after posttransplantation cyclophosphamide. Some clones are missing from TCRdb's copy, which holds only in-frame ones; the method was immunoSEQ multiplex PCR. The repertoire consists of under 45,000 clones, none detected only once. Study-level results: Recipient CMV seropositivity and CMV reactivation strongly tracked TRB clonality.

Per the germline V gene, CDR1 is SGHNT and CDR2 is YYREEE (reference sequence). This CDR3 is built from 15 residues. With 2 bases clipped from V and 2 bases from J, the junction kept 1 base outside the gene matches. Input material: PBMCs. The chain employs TRBV5-4 and TRBJ2-5, with 12 bases fitting TRBD2. The clonotype comes from a man aged 30 to 39 in good health and a related stem cell transplant donor. The CDR3 DNA reads as TGTGCCAGCAGCTTACTAGCGGGGGGACAAGAGACCCAGTACTTC. Its protein is CASSLLAGGQETQYF.